This entry features one T cell receptor beta chain sequence. Its antigen is unidentified. This record belongs to a study of cytomegalovirus exposure and HLA in healthy donors. Study-level information: The same platform as the 500 to 700 first-cohort repertoires was used for the 120 or so validation repertoires, a later analysis reported.

Produced via immunoSEQ multiplex PCR; TCRdb's table is partial and in-frame only. The sample has about 160,000 clones, approximately 90% seen once; the top ten hold under 3%. Whole-study results and caveats: There were a few CMV-associated chains whose specificity for CMV antigens was confirmed in vitro.

Germline V lookup: CDR1 ENHRY, CDR2 SYGVKD. Between the trimmed V and J ends, which lost 3 bases and 1 base, there was a span of 9 bases. The CDR3 is 14 amino acids. Sequenced material: PBMCs. The genes are TRBV10-3 and TRBJ1-1; D is unresolved. This clonotype originated in a man younger than 35 in good health and CMV-seronegative. CDR3 region: CAISDLGENTEAFF. The CDR3 nucleotides are TGTGCCATCAGTGACCTCGGAGAGAACACTGAAGCTTTCTTT.